The source of this TCR beta chain is a study of T-cell reconstitution after alpha-beta-depleted transplantation in children. CDR3 length equals 16 residues. Germline V gene data show CDR1 as SQVTM and CDR2 as ANQGSEA. The V and J ends lost 0 bases and 4 bases, in that order; junction bases with no gene match: 6. Unique molecular identifiers tagged the TCRbeta library. TCRdb processed the PCR reads anew with MiXCR; each CDR3 protein has one entry. The table has some 300,000 distinct CDR3 sequences, approximately 10% seen once. The TCR comes from a human donor who donated a stem cell graft to a child with acute lymphoblastic leukemia. Sample: PBMCs from the stem cell graft donor, taken from the stem cell graft. This sequence joins TRBV29-1 and TRBJ2-5; 12 bases agree with TRBD2. The CDR3 spells CSVEDPGLAGSETQYF. CDR3 DNA: TGCAGCGTTGAAGATCCCGGACTAGCGGGATCAGAGACCCAGTACTTC.